This TCR beta chain is drawn from a study of T cell clonotyping in hematopoietic cell transplantation. As to this clone: Its antigen remains unknown.

Study-wide results and caveats: Few recipient clonotypes overlapped donors; over 95% were de novo at given depth. No sorting was done, leaving CD4 and CD8 contributions mixed. Higher Inverse Simpson Index values in graft donor and pretransplant recipient predicted broader posttransplant TCR diversity.

Germline lookup yields CDR1 GTSNPN and CDR2 SVGIG (reference sequence). V was shortened by 3 bases and J by 0 bases, with 2 bases between the two germline ends. CDR3 length: 12 amino acids. Some clones are missing from TCRdb's copy, which holds only in-frame ones; the method was immunoSEQ multiplex PCR. The data show tens of thousands of clones, 94% seen once. This sequence was found in a woman in her fifties or sixties in good health. Some clones in this sample may be carry-over from other donors' samples. The sample consisted of peripheral blood mononuclear cells. The chain has TRBV30 and TRBJ2-2, with D unclear. CDR3 bases: TGTGCCTGGAGCCCGAACACCGGGGAGCTGTTTTTT. As protein: CAWSPNTGELFF.